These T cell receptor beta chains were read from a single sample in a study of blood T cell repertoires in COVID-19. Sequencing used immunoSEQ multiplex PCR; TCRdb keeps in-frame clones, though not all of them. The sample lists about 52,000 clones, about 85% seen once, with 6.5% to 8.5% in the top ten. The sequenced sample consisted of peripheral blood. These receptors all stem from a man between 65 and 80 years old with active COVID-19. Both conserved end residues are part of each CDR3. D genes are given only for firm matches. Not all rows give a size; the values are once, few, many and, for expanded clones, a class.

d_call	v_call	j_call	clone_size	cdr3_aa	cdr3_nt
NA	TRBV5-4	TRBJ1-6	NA	CASSLGVPGDGSPLHF	TGTGCCAGCAGCTTGGGTGTCCCGGGGGACGGTTCACCCCTCCACTTT
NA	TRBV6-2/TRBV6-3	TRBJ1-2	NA	CASSYRQREGYTF	TGTGCCAGCAGTTACCGACAACGGGAAGGCTACACCTTC
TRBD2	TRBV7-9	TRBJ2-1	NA	CASSSRGANSYNEQFF	TGTGCCAGCAGCTCGCGGGGGGCAAACTCCTACAATGAGCAGTTCTTC
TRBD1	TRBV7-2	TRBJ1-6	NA	CASSLEGQASRSPLHF	TGTGCCAGCAGCTTAGAGGGACAGGCCAGCCGTTCACCCCTCCACTTT
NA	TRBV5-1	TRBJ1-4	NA	CASSPGQLNEKLFF	TGCGCCAGCAGCCCTGGACAGTTAAATGAAAAACTGTTTTTT
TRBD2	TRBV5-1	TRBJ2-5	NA	CASSLVAGGQETQYF	TGCGCCAGCAGCTTGGTGGCGGGGGGGCAAGAGACCCAGTACTTC
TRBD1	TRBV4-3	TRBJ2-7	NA	CASSQEQGARQQYF	TGCGCCAGCAGCCAAGAGCAGGGGGCGCGTCAGCAGTACTTC
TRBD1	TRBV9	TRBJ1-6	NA	CASSVAGQDNSPLHF	TGTGCCAGCAGCGTAGCGGGACAGGATAATTCACCCCTCCACTTT
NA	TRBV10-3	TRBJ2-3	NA	CAISETVTSTDTQYF	TGTGCCATCAGTGAAACAGTTACTAGCACAGATACGCAGTATTTT
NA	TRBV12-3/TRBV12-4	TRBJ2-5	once	CASSLGSGGRQYF	TGTGCCAGCAGTTTGGGATCCGGGGGGCGCCAGTACTTC
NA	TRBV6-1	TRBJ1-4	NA	CASSDVRGGNEKLFF	TGTGCCAGCAGTGATGTGCGGGGGGGGAATGAAAAACTGTTTTTT
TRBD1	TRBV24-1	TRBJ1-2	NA	CATSDFRTGGHVRYGYTF	TGTGCCACCAGTGATTTTCGGACAGGGGGTCATGTGAGGTATGGCTACACCTTC
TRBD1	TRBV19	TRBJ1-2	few	CASSIRTGGADGYTF	TGTGCCAGTAGTATCAGGACAGGGGGCGCGGATGGCTACACCTTC
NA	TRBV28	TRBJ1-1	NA	CASTPPGQNTEAFF	TGTGCCAGCACACCTCCGGGACAGAACACTGAAGCTTTCTTT
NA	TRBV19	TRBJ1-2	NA	CASSMRYGYTF	TGTGCCAGTAGTATGCGGTATGGCTACACCTTC
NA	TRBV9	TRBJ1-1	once	CASSVGAGNTEAFF	TGTGCCAGCAGCGTAGGAGCAGGGAACACTGAAGCTTTCTTT
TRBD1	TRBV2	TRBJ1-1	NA	CASSQRTGHAEAFF	TGTGCCAGCAGTCAACGGACAGGGCACGCTGAAGCTTTCTTT
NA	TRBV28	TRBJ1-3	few	CASSLAGQSYGNTIYF	TGTGCCAGCAGTTTAGCGGGCCAGAGCTACGGAAACACCATATATTTT
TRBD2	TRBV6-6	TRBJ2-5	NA	CASSYFSGGLQETQYF	TGTGCCAGCAGTTACTTTAGCGGGGGCCTTCAAGAGACCCAGTACTTC
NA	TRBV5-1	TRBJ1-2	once	CASSSDIVGNGYTF	TGCGCCAGCAGCTCGGACATTGTGGGTAATGGCTACACCTTC
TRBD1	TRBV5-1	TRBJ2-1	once	CASSPGQGSYNEQFF	TGCGCCAGCAGCCCAGGACAGGGGTCCTACAATGAGCAGTTCTTC
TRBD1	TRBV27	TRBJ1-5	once	CASSLGQGDAYSNQPQHF	TGTGCCAGCAGTTTAGGGCAGGGGGATGCTTATAGCAATCAGCCCCAGCATTTT
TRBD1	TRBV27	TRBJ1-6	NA	CASSLSDRGGSYNSPLHF	TGTGCCAGCAGTTTGTCCGACAGGGGAGGATCCTATAATTCACCCCTCCACTTT
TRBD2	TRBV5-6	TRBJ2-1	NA	CASSQTSSGGQPYNEQFF	TGTGCCAGCAGCCAAACGAGTAGCGGGGGCCAACCCTACAATGAGCAGTTCTTC
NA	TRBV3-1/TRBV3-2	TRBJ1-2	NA	CASSPDRVYGYTF	TGTGCCAGCAGCCCGGACAGAGTTTATGGCTACACCTTC
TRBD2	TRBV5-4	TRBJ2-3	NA	CASSRGGASNTQYF	TGTGCCAGCAGTCGCGGGGGGGCCTCTAATACGCAGTATTTT
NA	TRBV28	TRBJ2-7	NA	CASSLMRFGSEQYF	TGTGCCAGCAGTTTAATGAGGTTCGGGTCCGAGCAGTACTTC
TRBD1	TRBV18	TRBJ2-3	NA	CASSGTGLVTDTQYF	TGTGCCAGCTCAGGGACAGGGTTGGTTACAGATACGCAGTATTTT
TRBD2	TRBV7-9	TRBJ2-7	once	CASSPGLAGASYEQYF	TGTGCCAGCAGCCCCGGACTAGCGGGGGCCTCCTACGAGCAGTACTTC
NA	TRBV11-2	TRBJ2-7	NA	CASSLSDGGPYEQYF	TGTGCCAGCAGCTTGTCAGATGGGGGCCCCTACGAGCAGTACTTC
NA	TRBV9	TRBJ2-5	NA	CASSRGETQYF	TGTGCCAGCAGCCGGGGAGAGACCCAGTACTTC
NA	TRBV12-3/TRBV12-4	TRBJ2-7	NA	CASSQRHPYEQYF	TGTGCCAGCAGCCAGCGTCACCCCTACGAGCAGTACTTC
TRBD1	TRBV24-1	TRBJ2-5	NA	CATSESPGQGASLGSRETQYF	TGTGCCACCAGTGAATCACCGGGACAGGGGGCCTCTCTGGGGTCAAGGGAGACCCAGTACTTC
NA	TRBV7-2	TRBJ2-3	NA	CASSPTTGPDTQYF	TGTGCCAGCAGCCCCACGACAGGTCCAGATACGCAGTATTTT
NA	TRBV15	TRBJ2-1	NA	CATSRDRGYNEQFF	TGTGCCACCAGCAGAGATCGCGGCTACAATGAGCAGTTCTTC
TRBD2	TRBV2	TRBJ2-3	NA	CAIQRGGLTDTQYF	TGTGCCATACAGCGGGGGGGCCTCACAGATACGCAGTATTTT
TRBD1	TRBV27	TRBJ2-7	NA	CASSLWGTGGGEQYF	TGTGCCAGCAGTTTATGGGGGACAGGTGGGGGCGAGCAGTACTTC
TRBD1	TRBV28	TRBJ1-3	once	CASSPPRGQGGNTIYF	TGTGCCAGCAGTCCGCCGAGGGGGCAGGGGGGAAACACCATATATTTT
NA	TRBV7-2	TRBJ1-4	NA	CASSSIGRTGEKLFF	TGTGCCAGCAGCTCCATCGGACGTACGGGGGAAAAACTGTTTTTT
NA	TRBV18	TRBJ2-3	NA	CASSPSGTPGDTQYF	TGTGCCAGCTCACCGTCAGGGACTCCAGGGGATACGCAGTATTTT
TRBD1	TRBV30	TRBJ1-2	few	CASDRGHGYTF	TGTGCCAGTGACAGGGGCCATGGCTACACCTTC
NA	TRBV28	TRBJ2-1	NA	CASSLLASYNEQFF	TGTGCCAGCAGTTTATTAGCCTCGTACAATGAGCAGTTCTTC
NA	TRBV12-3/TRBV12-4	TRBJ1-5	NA	CASTTTGWEPQHF	TGTGCCAGCACAACGACGGGGTGGGAGCCCCAGCATTTT
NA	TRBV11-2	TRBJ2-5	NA	CASSPVYETQYF	TGTGCCAGCAGCCCGGTCTACGAGACCCAGTACTTC
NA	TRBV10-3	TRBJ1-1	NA	CAIQGGGRSTEAFF	TGTGCCATCCAAGGGGGAGGGCGAAGCACTGAAGCTTTCTTT
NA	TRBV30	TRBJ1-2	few	CAWFLRNYGYTF	TGTGCCTGGTTCTTGCGGAACTATGGCTACACCTTC
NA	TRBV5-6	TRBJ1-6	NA	CASSPGTGLRPLHF	TGTGCCAGCAGCCCGGGGACGGGACTTAGGCCCCTCCACTTT
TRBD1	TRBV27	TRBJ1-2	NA	CASSLTGNYGYTF	TGTGCCAGCAGTCTGACAGGGAACTATGGCTACACCTTC
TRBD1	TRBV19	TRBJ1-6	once	CASTQGARSPLHF	TGTGCCAGTACCCAGGGGGCGCGTTCACCCCTCCACTTT
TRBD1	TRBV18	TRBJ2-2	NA	CASSPRGGANTGELFF	TGTGCCAGCTCACCACGAGGGGGCGCCAACACCGGGGAGCTGTTTTTT
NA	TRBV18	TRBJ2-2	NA	CASSRGRAIHGELFF	TGTGCCAGCTCACGGGGGCGGGCGATACACGGGGAGCTGTTTTTT
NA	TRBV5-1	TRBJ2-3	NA	CASSPKPGTDTQYF	TGCGCCAGCAGCCCAAAACCAGGCACAGATACGCAGTATTTT
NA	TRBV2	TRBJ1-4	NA	CASSVQGNEKLFF	TGTGCCAGCAGTGTCCAGGGTAATGAAAAACTGTTTTTT
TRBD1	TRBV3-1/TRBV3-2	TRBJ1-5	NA	CASSQDRPPQGARQPQHF	TGTGCCAGCAGCCAAGACCGGCCCCCCCAGGGGGCGAGGCAGCCCCAGCATTTT
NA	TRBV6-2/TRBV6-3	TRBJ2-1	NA	CASSPGTYNEQFF	TGTGCCAGCAGTCCCGGGACTTACAATGAGCAGTTCTTC